This entry lists 9 T cell receptor beta chains sequenced from one sample in a study of blood T cell repertoires in COVID-19. TCRdb's copy holds only in-frame clones and misses some; the assay was immunoSEQ multiplex PCR. The sample yields some 80,000 clones, over 85% seen once. The specimen was peripheral blood. These receptors were taken from a woman of 80 years or more with active or convalescent COVID-19.

This sequence joins TRBV28 and TRBJ2-2; the D gene is possibly TRBD2 (6 bases). The CDR3 length is 12 residues. CDR1 and CDR2 from the germline V gene are MDHEN and SYDVKM. The ends were cut back, 11 bases at V and 4 bases at J, with 11 bases in the middle. As DNA, the CDR3 is TGTGCCGGGAGGACACCCACCGGGGAGCTGTTTTTT. This codes for CAGRTPTGELFF.

The chain has TRBV11-2 and TRBJ1-1; 10 nucleotides agree with TRBD1. The V gene end was trimmed by 5 bases and the J gene end by 3 bases; junction bases not matched to a gene: 9. From germline, CDR1 is SGHAT and CDR2 FQNNGV. The CDR3 covers 16 residues. CDR3 residues: CASSPSTGGAYTEAFF. The CDR3 DNA follows: TGTGCCAGCAGCCCCTCGACAGGGGGCGCGTACACTGAAGCTTTCTTT.

The chain carries TRBV4-1 and TRBJ1-4; D is undetermined. Germline V gives CDR1 MGHRA, CDR2 YSYEKL. This CDR3 is built from 13 residues. Trimming pared 4 bases from V and 8 bases from J, leaving 11 bases between. Written as DNA, the CDR3 is TGCGCCAGCAGCCGAAATTCTCAGGAAAAACTGTTTTTT. Protein sequence: CASSRNSQEKLFF.

About this clone itself: The sample carries other DNA sequences with the same CDR3. J is TRBJ1-2 and V is TRBV18; no clear D gene. Germline assignment: CDR1 KGHSH and CDR2 LQKENI. The CDR3 sequence is 13 residues long. The V end lost 2 bases, the J end lost 3 bases, and 7 bases lay between the germline ends. The CDR3 region is CASSPGQDYGYTF. Written as DNA, the CDR3 is TGTGCCAGCTCACCAGGGCAGGACTATGGCTACACCTTC.

The chain combines TRBV30 with TRBJ1-6; tentative D call: TRBD1 (5 bases). Germline loops: CDR1 GTSNPN, CDR2 SVGIG (reference sequence). This CDR3 has 17 residues. The ends were cut back, 0 bases at V and 3 bases at J, with 15 bases in the middle. The CDR3 DNA sequence: TGTGCCTGGAGTGTAGGTGGGGGGAATATCTATAATTCACCCCTCCACTTT. Amino acid sequence: CAWSVGGGNIYNSPLHF.

The CDR3, as DNA: TGTGCCAGCTCACCACAGAGCGGGGGGGCGAATGAGCAGTTCTTC. Protein sequence: CASSPQSGGANEQFF. The chain has TRBV18 and TRBJ2-1; 10 bases are a match to TRBD2. V shed 1 base, J shed 7 bases, and the junction held 4 bases outside the gene matches. The CDR3 has 15 amino acids. CDR1 and CDR2 (germline): KGHSH, LQKENI. Together with reference TRBV18 and TRBJ2-1, the CDR3 gives the full variable domain: NAGVMQNPRHLVRRRGQEARLRCSPMKGHSHVYWYRQLPEEGLKFMVYLQKENIIDESGMPKERFSAEFPKEGPSILRIQQVVRGDSAAYFCASSPQSGGANEQFFGPGTRLTVL.

This chain's CDR3 is CASSYPDRGVNNEQFF. The CDR3 DNA reads TGTGCCAGCAGTTACCCTGACAGGGGGGTCAACAATGAGCAGTTCTTC. This chain links TRBV6-6 with TRBJ2-1; 9 bases match TRBD1. The V gene's germline CDR1 is MNHNY and CDR2 SVGAGI (reference sequence). The CDR3 is 16 residues long. The trim removed 2 bases at V and 5 bases at J, leaving 7 bases unmatched.

This chain connects TRBV6-1 to TRBJ2-5, with D possibly matching TRBD2 (6 bases). The germline CDR1 and CDR2 sequences are MNHNS and SASEGT. V was cut by 0 bases and J by 0 bases, with 11 bases left in between. The CDR3 spans 16 residues. The CDR3 DNA reads TGTGCCAGCAGTGAAGCCCCGGGGAGGTACCAAGAGACCCAGTACTTC. Protein: CASSEAPGRYQETQYF.

The chain couples TRBV5-4 to TRBJ2-1; 16 bases map to TRBD2. V lost 5 bases and J lost 3; bases outside the gene matches: 8. In germline, CDR1 is SGHNT, CDR2 YYREEE (reference sequence). The CDR3 runs 18 residues. The CDR3 reads CASRRTGTSGGGYNEQFF. CDR3 coding DNA: TGTGCCAGCAGGCGAACCGGGACTAGCGGGGGGGGCTACAATGAGCAGTTCTTC.